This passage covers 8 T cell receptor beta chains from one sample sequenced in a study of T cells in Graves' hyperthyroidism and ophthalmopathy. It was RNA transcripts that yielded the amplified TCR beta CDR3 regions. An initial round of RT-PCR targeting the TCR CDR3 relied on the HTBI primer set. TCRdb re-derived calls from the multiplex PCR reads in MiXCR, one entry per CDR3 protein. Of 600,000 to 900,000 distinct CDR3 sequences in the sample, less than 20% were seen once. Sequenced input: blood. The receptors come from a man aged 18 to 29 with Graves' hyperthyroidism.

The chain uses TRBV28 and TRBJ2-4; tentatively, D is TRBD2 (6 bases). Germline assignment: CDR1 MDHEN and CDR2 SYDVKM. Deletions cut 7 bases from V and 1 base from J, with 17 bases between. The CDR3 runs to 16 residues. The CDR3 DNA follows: TGTGCCAGCAACAAGTACGGGGGACGGGCCAAAAACATTCAGTACTTC. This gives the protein CASNKYGGRAKNIQYF.

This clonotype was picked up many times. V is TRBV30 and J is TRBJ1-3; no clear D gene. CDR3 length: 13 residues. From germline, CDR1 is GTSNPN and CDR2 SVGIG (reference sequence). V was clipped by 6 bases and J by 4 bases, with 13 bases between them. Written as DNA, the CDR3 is TGTGCCTGTGACATGGGCTTAGGAAACACCATATATTTT. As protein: CACDMGLGNTIYF.

The CDR3 DNA follows: TGTGCCACCAGTGCCTCCAGCCCTGAAGCTTTCTTT. This codes for CATSASSPEAFF. The V gene is TRBV24-1, the J gene TRBJ1-1; no definite D call. Germline V gene sequence: CDR1 KGHDR, CDR2 SFDVKD. The CDR3 runs 12 residues. The V and J ends lost 5 bases and 6 bases respectively, with 9 bases between them.

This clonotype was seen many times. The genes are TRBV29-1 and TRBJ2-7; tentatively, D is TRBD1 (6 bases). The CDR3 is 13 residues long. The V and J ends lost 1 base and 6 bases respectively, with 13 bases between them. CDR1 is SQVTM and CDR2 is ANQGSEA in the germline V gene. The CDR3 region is CSVEGQAPGEQYF. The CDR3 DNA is TGCAGCGTTGAAGGACAGGCCCCGGGCGAGCAGTACTTC.

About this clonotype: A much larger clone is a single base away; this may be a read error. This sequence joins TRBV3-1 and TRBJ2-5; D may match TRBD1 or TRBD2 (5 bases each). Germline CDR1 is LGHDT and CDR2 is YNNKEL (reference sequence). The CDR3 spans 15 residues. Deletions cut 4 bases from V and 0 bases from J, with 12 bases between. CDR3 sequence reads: CASSPPGRNQETQYF. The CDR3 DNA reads TGTGCCAGCAGCCCGCCGGGACGGAACCAAGAGACCCAGTACTTC.

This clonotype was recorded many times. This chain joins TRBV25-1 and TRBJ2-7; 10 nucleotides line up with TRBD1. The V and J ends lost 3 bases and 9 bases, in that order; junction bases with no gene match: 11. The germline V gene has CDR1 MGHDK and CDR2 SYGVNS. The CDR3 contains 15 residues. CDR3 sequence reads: CASSEGTGVVSGQYF. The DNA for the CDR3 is TGTGCCAGCAGTGAGGGGACAGGGGTTGTGTCGGGGCAGTACTTC.

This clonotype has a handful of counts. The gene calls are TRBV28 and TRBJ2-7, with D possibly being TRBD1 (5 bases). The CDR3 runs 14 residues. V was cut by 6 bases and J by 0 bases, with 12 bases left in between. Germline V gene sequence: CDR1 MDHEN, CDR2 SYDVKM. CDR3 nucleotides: TGTGCCAGCAGCCTCAGGGTGCACTCCTACGAGCAGTACTTC. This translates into CASSLRVHSYEQYF.

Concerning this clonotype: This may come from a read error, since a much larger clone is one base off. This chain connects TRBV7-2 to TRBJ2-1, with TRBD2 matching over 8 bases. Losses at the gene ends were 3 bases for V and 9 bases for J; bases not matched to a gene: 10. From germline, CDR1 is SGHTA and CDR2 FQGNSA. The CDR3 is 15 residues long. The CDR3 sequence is CASSFYSGSGSEQFF. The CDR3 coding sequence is TGTGCCAGCAGCTTTTACAGCGGGAGTGGAAGTGAGCAGTTCTTC.